This TCR beta chain was sequenced during a study of T-cell reconstitution after alpha-beta-depleted transplantation in children (dated by TCRdb to between 2015 and 2016). Turning to the overall study: T-cell immune reconstitution after TCRalphabeta/CD19-depleted allogeneic hematopoietic cell transplantation in children was quantitatively tracked in the study by means of TCR repertoire profiling. Broader findings and caveats from the paper: The frequencies of hyperexpanded clones fell over the following months, and after one year, T-cell counts and TCRbeta diversity were mostly attributed to newly produced T cells. The apparently early recovery of alphabetaT-cell counts about two months after transplant reportedly depended on only several hundred rapidly expanded clones that came from non-depleted graft cells. In some patients, high TCRbeta diversity at day 60 was attributed to recipient T cells and intrathymic progenitors that had survived conditioning.

Taken with the paper, the label for treatment or condition translates to: allogeneic hematopoietic cell transplantation with graft depleted of TCRalphabeta T cells and CD19 B cells. The children who served as transplant recipients had been given grafts of TCRalphabeta/CD19-depleted allogeneic hematopoietic cells. This clonotype has only a few counts. It lacks a known antigen. No quality values exist for individual bases; no much larger clone is one base distant. Library generation was performed with PCR. Sequencing was carried out with an Illumina HiSeq 2500. To normalize quantification of the TCRbeta repertoire, the TCR libraries were built with molecular barcoding that relied on unique molecular identifiers. The public reads were reprocessed in TCRdb via fastp at Q25 and MiXCR, keeping in-frame beta chains. All rows with the same CDR3 protein become a single entry with the most common DNA and genes. Across this sample there are about 490,000 distinct CDR3 sequences, with 8% to 11% seen only once. The top ten clonotypes cover around 2% of the sample.

V is pared back by 7 bases and J by 2 bases, with 13 bases lying between the germline termini. The CDR3 has 13 amino acids, counting the end cysteine and phenylalanine. Solely the CDR3 DNA is kept, with 39 bases framed from the first base. Sequences DFQATT (CDR1) and SNEGSKA (CDR2) are obtained from the germline V gene (reference sequence). The V and J genes are TRBV20-1 and TRBJ2-3; the D call is tentative, TRBD1 or TRBD2, as each matches 5 bases. This receptor was identified in a child younger than 10 with inherited bone marrow failure, due to receive a stem cell transplant. The source material was PBMCs, sampled before TCRalphabeta/CD19-depleted stem cell transplant. The DNA sequence reads TGCAGTGGTCGGGACCCGGCCACAGATACGCAGTATTTT. This encodes CSGRDPATDTQYF.